This paragraph covers one T cell receptor beta chain sequence. Libraries were prepared by immunoSEQ multiplex PCR; TCRdb keeps only in-frame clonotypes and omits some of them. Of approximately 47,000 clones in the sample, 85% were seen once. This record belongs to a study of lymphopenia after photon versus proton radiotherapy. Trimming took 0 bases from V and 4 from J, leaving 4 bases between them. The CDR3 has 12 residues. Germline CDR1 is SGHNT and CDR2 is YYREEE (reference sequence). The source was peripheral blood, collected from a patient treated with photon-based radiotherapy. The rearrangement uses TRBV5-4 and TRBJ2-5, with D unresolved. This TCR was sampled from a man aged 35 to 55 with gastric cancer. The DNA for the CDR3 is TGTGCCAGCAGCTTGGAAGGAGAGACCCAGTACTTC. Amino acids: CASSLEGETQYF.